The clone carrying this T cell receptor (beta chain) showed up just a few times. The antigen remains unidentified. The data were taken from a study of early T cells in non-severe SARS-CoV-2 infection. The study's findings and limits: Sequences matched to VDJdb favored anti-spike CD8 responses, while private and CD4 specificities were missed.

The germline gives CDR1 SQVTM, CDR2 ANQGSEA. This CDR3 has 12 amino acids. With 6 bases clipped from V and 2 bases from J, the junction kept 4 bases outside the gene matches. TCRdb itself ran the 5' RACE reads through MiXCR, one entry per CDR3 protein. The sample has just over 70,000 distinct CDR3 sequences; around 12% are singletons. The rearrangement uses TRBV29-1 and TRBJ2-7; 7 nucleotides match TRBD1. The sample taken for sequencing was whole blood. The TCR comes from an adult who was a healthcare worker with PCR-confirmed SARS-CoV-2 infection or an uninfected control (not recorded which). CDR3 in DNA: TGCAGCGTACGACAGGGACCCTACGAGCAGTACTTC. Residues: CSVRQGPYEQYF.